The rows below give T cell receptor beta chains drawn from one sample of a study of blood T cell repertoires in COVID-19. Sequencing used immunoSEQ multiplex PCR; TCRdb keeps in-frame clones, though not all of them. The sample holds 80,000 to 100,000 clones, roughly 80% seen once. Sequenced input: peripheral blood. Receptors originate from a woman of 80 years or more with active or convalescent COVID-19. Each CDR3 is given with its conserved first and last residue. The D gene is left open where the match is weak. Size tells how often a clone was seen (once, few, many) or the class of an expanded clone, and some rows leave it out.

J | D | size | V | length | DNA | CDR3
TRBJ2-1 | TRBD1 | - | TRBV5-1 | 14 | TGCGCCAGCAGCTGGGAAGGGGGCGCGGAAGAGCAGTTCTTC | CASSWEGGAEEQFF
TRBJ1-3 | - | - | TRBV4-3 | 16 | TGCGCCAGCAGCCAAGAAGCAGGAAACACTGGAAACACCATATATTTT | CASSQEAGNTGNTIYF
TRBJ1-1 | - | - | TRBV27 | 13 | TGTGCCAGCAGTGCGGGCTTGGGTACTGAAGCTTTCTTT | CASSAGLGTEAFF
TRBJ2-4 | - | - | TRBV6-5 | 12 | TGTGCCAGCAGTCTCGGGGGAGGCATTCAGTACTTC | CASSLGGGIQYF
TRBJ2-3 | TRBD1 | once | TRBV5-4 | 15 | TGTGCCAGCAGCTCGGACAGGGGGGTCACAGATACGCAGTATTTT | CASSSDRGVTDTQYF
TRBJ2-1 | - | - | TRBV29-1 | 13 | TGCAGCGTCCAAGGTGTGGGGGGCAATGAGCAGTTCTTC | CSVQGVGGNEQFF
TRBJ1-5 | TRBD1 | - | TRBV7-2 | 14 | TGTGCCAGCAGCTCCCCCCGACAGGGTCAGCCCCAGCATTTT | CASSSPRQGQPQHF
TRBJ1-4 | TRBD1 | - | TRBV18 | 16 | TGTGCCAGCTCACCGTACAGGGGGCAGAGGAATGAAAAACTGTTTTTT | CASSPYRGQRNEKLFF
TRBJ2-3 | TRBD1 | - | TRBV9 | 16 | TGTGCCAGCAGCCCTGGGACAGGGGGCGGCACAGATACGCAGTATTTT | CASSPGTGGGTDTQYF
TRBJ2-7 | - | once | TRBV5-1 | 16 | TGCGCCAGCAGCTTGGCCGCCCAGGGGGGAACCTACGAGCAGTACTTC | CASSLAAQGGTYEQYF
TRBJ2-5 | TRBD1 | - | TRBV5-1 | 14 | TGCGCCAGCGCCCTAGACAGGGAAGAAGAGACCCAGTACTTC | CASALDREEETQYF
TRBJ2-3 | TRBD2 | once | TRBV7-2 | 17 | TGTGCCAGCAGCTTAGGTCGACTAGCGGGTCTCGGGGGTACGCAGTATTTT | CASSLGRLAGLGGTQYF
TRBJ2-1 | - | - | TRBV7-6 | 16 | TGTGCCAGCAGCTCACCTGGGGGACAACTCTACAATGAGCAGTTCTTC | CASSSPGGQLYNEQFF
TRBJ2-3 | - | - | TRBV3-1/TRBV3-2 | 12 | TGTGCCAGCAGCCCTTACACAGATACGCAGTATTTT | CASSPYTDTQYF
TRBJ1-3 | TRBD1 | - | TRBV7-2 | 16 | TGTGCCAGCAGCTCGTTACCAGGGGGGTCTGGAAACACCATATATTTT | CASSSLPGGSGNTIYF
TRBJ2-4 | TRBD2 | - | TRBV30 | 15 | TGTGCCTGGAGACGGCGGGGACTACTTCAAGACATTCAGTACTTC | CAWRRRGLLQDIQYF
TRBJ2-3 | TRBD2 | - | TRBV30 | 14 | TGTGCCTGGACTAGCGGGAGTAACCCAGATACGCAGTATTTT | CAWTSGSNPDTQYF
TRBJ2-2 | TRBD2 | - | TRBV10-3 | 15 | TGTGCCATCTCCGGACTAGCGGGAACCACCGGGGAGCTGTTTTTT | CAISGLAGTTGELFF
TRBJ2-3 | TRBD2 | - | TRBV5-6 | 18 | TGTGCCAGCAGCTTGCCGGATGATGCGGGAGCCAGCACAGATACGCAGTATTTT | CASSLPDDAGASTDTQYF
TRBJ2-5 | TRBD2 | - | TRBV4-3 | 14 | TGCGCCAGCAGCCTATGGGGGGGGCAAGAGACCCAGTACTTC | CASSLWGGQETQYF
TRBJ1-5 | TRBD1 | - | TRBV7-9 | 16 | TGTGCCAGCAGCGGACAGGGCACATATAGCAATCAGCCCCAGCATTTT | CASSGQGTYSNQPQHF
TRBJ2-3 | - | few | TRBV5-1 | 12 | TGCGCCAGCAGCCAATCCACAGATACGCAGTATTTT | CASSQSTDTQYF
TRBJ1-2 | - | few | TRBV7-3 | 19 | TGTGCCAGCAGCTTAACGTCGCTCACAGGGCCCTCACTTAACTATGGCTACACCTTC | CASSLTSLTGPSLNYGYTF
TRBJ2-3 | TRBD2 | - | TRBV27 | 17 | TGTGCCAGCAGGGACTTTAGCGGGAGGTACCTCACAGATACGCAGTATTTT | CASRDFSGRYLTDTQYF
TRBJ2-1 | - | once | TRBV5-4 | 14 | TGTGCCAGCAGCTTGGTTGGGGCGAACAATGAGCAGTTCTTC | CASSLVGANNEQFF
TRBJ1-2 | TRBD1 | once | TRBV30 | 13 | TGTGCCTGGGACCGGGACAGGGCCTATGGCTACACCTTC | CAWDRDRAYGYTF
TRBJ2-7 | TRBD2 | - | TRBV7-2 | 18 | TGTGCCAGCAGCTTAGCCCTAGCGGGAGAGAAGGAATCCTACGAGCAGTACTTC | CASSLALAGEKESYEQYF
TRBJ1-5 | - | - | TRBV28 | 16 | TGTGCCAGCAGTTTAGCGGGGGTCCAGGGCAATCAGCCCCAGCATTTT | CASSLAGVQGNQPQHF
TRBJ1-1 | - | - | TRBV10-3 | 13 | TGTGCCATCAGCACCAGGGGACCAACTGAAGCTTTCTTT | CAISTRGPTEAFF
TRBJ1-1 | - | - | TRBV19 | 11 | TGTGCCAGTAGCACCCCCATTAGAGCTTTCTTT | CASSTPIRAFF
TRBJ2-2 | TRBD1 | - | TRBV4-2 | 16 | TGTGCCAGCAGCCAAGATTTGACAGGGGTCACCGGGGAGCTGTTTTTT | CASSQDLTGVTGELFF
TRBJ2-1 | TRBD1 | - | TRBV19 | 16 | TGTGCCAGTAGTATGTTTGGACAGGGATTATTCAATGAGCAGTTCTTC | CASSMFGQGLFNEQFF
TRBJ2-3 | TRBD2 | - | TRBV27 | 17 | TGTGCCAGCAGTTCCATCGCGATGGCGGGAGGGCCAGATACGCAGTATTTT | CASSSIAMAGGPDTQYF
TRBJ1-2 | - | - | TRBV7-9 | 12 | TGTGCCAGCAGTCAATCCGATAGACAGGCGTCTTTC | CASSQSDRQASF
TRBJ1-5 | - | - | TRBV9 | 14 | TGTGCCAGCAGCGTGGAGGGAAGGGATCAGCCCCAGCATTTT | CASSVEGRDQPQHF
TRBJ2-2 | - | - | TRBV6-5 | 15 | TGTGCCAGCAGTTATTTGGCAGGGGCTACCGGGGAGCTGTTTTTT | CASSYLAGATGELFF
TRBJ2-3 | - | - | TRBV10-3 | 12 | TGTGCCATCATGGGGGGAGGTGATACGCAGTATTTT | CAIMGGGDTQYF
TRBJ2-3 | - | - | TRBV21-1 | 14 | TGTGCCAGCAGCAAGGGCGGGGGCACAGATACGCAGTATTTT | CASSKGGGTDTQYF
TRBJ1-6 | - | - | TRBV6-2/TRBV6-3 | 14 | TGTGCCAGCAGTCCGGGACACGGAGATTCACCCCTCCACTTT | CASSPGHGDSPLHF
TRBJ1-5 | - | - | TRBV18 | 15 | TGTGCCAGCTCACGCAAAAGGGAGGGCAATCAGCCCCAGCATTTT | CASSRKREGNQPQHF